The 12 T cell receptor beta chains presented below share a single source sample, sequenced in a study of T cells in Graves' hyperthyroidism and ophthalmopathy. The CDR3 regions of TCR beta were amplified from RNA transcripts. HTBI primers were the set used in a first-round RT-PCR of the TCR CDR3. Using its own MiXCR run on the multiplex PCR reads, TCRdb lists one record per CDR3 protein. This table has some 570,000 distinct CDR3 sequences, approximately 15% appearing once. Sequenced: blood. These receptors were taken from a young woman with Graves' ophthalmopathy.

This clonotype was counted between two and nine times. Its ends do not fully match the called genes, so a read error is possible. The rearrangement joins TRBV20-1 to TRBJ1-1; 12 nucleotides match TRBD1. Germline lookup yields CDR1 DFQATT and CDR2 SNEGSKA (reference sequence). The CDR3 extends over 15 amino acids. The CDR3 DNA follows: TGCAGTGTTCCGGGACAGGGGGCTTCGGGCACTAAAGCTTTCTTT. This sequence encodes CSVPGQGASGTKAFF.

The V and J genes are TRBV6-1 and TRBJ2-2; D is perhaps TRBD1 (6 bases). CDR1 is MNHNS, CDR2 SASEGT, per germline. The CDR3 consists of 13 residues. Trimming cost V 6 bases and J 6 bases, with 11 bases left between them. DNA of the CDR3: TGTGCCAGCAGGCGGGCAGGGGCCGGGGAGCTGTTTTTT. This translates into CASRRAGAGELFF.

Concerning this clonotype: Relative to the germline gene, one junction end is altered; a read error may explain this. The genes are TRBV6-1 and TRBJ2-5; D not certain. The V gene's germline CDR1 is MNHNS and CDR2 SASEGT. The CDR3 has 12 residues. The CDR3 loop reads CSSTDIMETQYF. The CDR3 DNA sequence: TGCTCCTCCACCGATATTATGGAGACCCAGTACTTC.

This clonotype was detected a few times. This chain connects TRBV5-4 to TRBJ2-1, with 10 bases that match TRBD2. This CDR3 spans 16 amino acids. The V and J ends lost 5 bases and 0 bases, in that order; junction bases with no gene match: 5. Germline CDR1 SGHNT, CDR2 YYREEE (reference sequence). CDR3 bases: TGTGCCAGCAGTCTAGCGGGAGCCCTCTCCTACAATGAGCAGTTCTTC. This codes for CASSLAGALSYNEQFF.

This clonotype was counted many times. The chain recombines TRBV6-2 or TRBV6-3 with TRBJ2-3; D perhaps matches TRBD1 (5 bases). In germline, CDR1 is MNHEY, CDR2 SVGEGT. Trimming took 2 bases from V and 0 from J, leaving 12 bases between them. CDR3 length equals 16 residues. CDR3 in DNA: TGTGCCAGCAGTTACAGGGGTGAGACTAGCACAGATACGCAGTATTTT. Translated, it gives CASSYRGETSTDTQYF.

This sequence joins TRBV14 and TRBJ2-1; TRBD2 aligns across 14 bases. V was clipped by 4 bases and J by 4 bases; unmatched bases: 15. The germline V gene encodes CDR1 SGHDN and CDR2 FVKESK. The CDR3 is 20 residues long. The CDR3 nucleotides are TGTGCCAGCAGCCCTCGACTAGCGGGAGGGCAATGGCTTTCTTACAATGAGCAGTTCTTC. Its protein product is CASSPRLAGGQWLSYNEQFF.

This clonotype was observed a few times. The chain combines TRBV19 with TRBJ1-1, with TRBD1 matching over 9 bases. The CDR3 is 15 amino acids. V trimming: 3 bases; J trimming: 1 base; junction bases outside the gene matches: 3. Germline V gene sequence: CDR1 LNHDA, CDR2 SQIVND (reference sequence). The CDR3 region is CASSMWTGENTEAFF. DNA for the CDR3: TGTGCCAGTAGTATGTGGACAGGGGAGAACACTGAAGCTTTCTTT.

The rearrangement links TRBV2 to TRBJ1-4; unclear D gene. Looked up from germline, CDR1 is SNHLY and CDR2 is FYNNEI. Trimming left V 7 bases short and J 0 bases short, with 6 bases between. This CDR3 contains 13 residues. CDR3 sequence (DNA): TGTGCCAGCACTAGGACAACTAATGAAAAACTGTTTTTT. It is translated as CASTRTTNEKLFF.

This clonotype was seen at least ten times. The chain combines TRBV13 with TRBJ2-7; 7 bases are shared with TRBD1. CDR3 size: 13 residues. Germline loops: CDR1 PRHDT, CDR2 FYEKMQ (reference sequence). The J segment lost 3 bases and the V segment lost 5 bases, leaving 4 bases of the junction unmatched. The CDR3 region is CASSIQGVYEQYF. The CDR3 region has the DNA TGTGCCAGCAGCATTCAGGGGGTCTACGAGCAGTACTTC. Full variable domain (missing parts from reference TRBV13 and TRBJ2-7): AAGVIQSPRHLIKEKRETATLKCYPIPRHDTVYWYQQGPGQDPQFLISFYEKMQSDKGSIPDRFSAQQFSDYHSELNMSSLELGDSALYFCASSIQGVYEQYFGPGTRLTVT.

There are many counts of this clonotype. The chain employs TRBV28 and TRBJ2-7, with unresolved D. The CDR3 loop spans 11 amino acids. Trimming left V 8 bases short and J 2 bases short, with 7 bases between. Germline lookup yields CDR1 MDHEN and CDR2 SYDVKM. CDR3 sequence (DNA): TGTGCCAGCCGAGAAGCCTACGAGCAGTACTTC. Protein sequence: CASREAYEQYF.

This clonotype was seen more than once but under ten times. The chain employs TRBV20-1 and TRBJ2-6; perhaps TRBD2 as D (5 bases). The CDR3 extends over 15 amino acids. With 1 base removed from V and 1 base from J, the gap between germline ends came to 8 bases. Germline-derived CDR1 and CDR2 are DFQATT and SNEGSKA (reference sequence). The CDR3 loop reads CSARASGSGANVLTF. In DNA form, the CDR3 reads TGCAGTGCTAGAGCCTCGGGGTCTGGGGCCAACGTCCTGACTTTC.

This clonotype was detected ten times or more. This chain links TRBV27 with TRBJ2-1; D is undetermined. V was pared by 4 bases and J by 0 bases, with 7 bases between. CDR3 length: 14 residues. Germline loops: CDR1 MNHEY, CDR2 SMNVEV (reference sequence). The CDR3, as DNA: TGTGCCAGCAGTTCCTGGGACTCCTACAATGAGCAGTTCTTC. Its protein is CASSSWDSYNEQFF.